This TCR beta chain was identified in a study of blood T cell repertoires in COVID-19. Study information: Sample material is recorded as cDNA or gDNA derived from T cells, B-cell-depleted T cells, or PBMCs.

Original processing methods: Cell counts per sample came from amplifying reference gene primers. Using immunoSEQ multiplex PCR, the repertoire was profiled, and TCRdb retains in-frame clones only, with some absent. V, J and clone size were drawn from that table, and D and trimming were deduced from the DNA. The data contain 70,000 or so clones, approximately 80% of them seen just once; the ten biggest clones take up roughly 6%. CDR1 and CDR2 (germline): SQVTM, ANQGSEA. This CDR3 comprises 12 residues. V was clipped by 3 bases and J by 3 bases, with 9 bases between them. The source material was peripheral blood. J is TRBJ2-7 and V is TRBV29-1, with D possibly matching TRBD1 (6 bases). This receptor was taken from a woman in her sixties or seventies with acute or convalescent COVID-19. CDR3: CSVEDRYYEQYF. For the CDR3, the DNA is TGCAGCGTTGAGGACAGATACTACGAGCAGTACTTC.